Listed below are T cell receptor beta chains from one sample, sequenced in a study of T cell responses to AZD1222 COVID-19 vaccine. TCRdb's table, derived via immunoSEQ multiplex PCR, lists solely in-frame clones and lacks some. The table has about 140,000 clones, 70% to 90% seen once. This sample comprised peripheral blood, obtained on day 0 of AZD1222 vaccination. These receptors all stem from an adult in good health. The CDR3 runs from the conserved cysteine through the conserved F or W. D genes are given only for firm matches. Size is omitted from some rows. Given values are once, few, many or a class for expanded clones.

CDR3 DNA	CDR3 protein	D gene	V gene	J gene	clone size
TGTGCCAGCAGCGTAGGTCCGGGGGGCTATAGCAATGAGCAGTTCTTC	CASSVGPGGYSNEQFF	-	TRBV9	TRBJ2-1	-
TGTGCCAGCAGCTCGGGACCCACTTACGAGCAGTACTTC	CASSSGPTYEQYF	-	TRBV11-2	TRBJ2-7	once
TGTGCCAGCAGCGTCGCCAGGGATGACACTGAAGCTTTCTTT	CASSVARDDTEAFF	-	TRBV9	TRBJ1-1	-
TGTGCCAGTAGTTCCAATGACAGGCTTGTCGGTAGCAATCAGCCCCAGCATTTT	CASSSNDRLVGSNQPQHF	-	TRBV19	TRBJ1-5	-
TGCGCCAGCAGCTTGGAGGTTGGCACAGATACGCAGTATTTT	CASSLEVGTDTQYF	-	TRBV5-1	TRBJ2-3	-
TGTGCCAGCAGCGTAGGGATGGGCACTGAAGCTTTCTTT	CASSVGMGTEAFF	-	TRBV9	TRBJ1-1	-
TGTGCCAGCTCAACTATAGCGGGAGCGGGGGAGACCCAGTACTTC	CASSTIAGAGETQYF	TRBD2	TRBV18	TRBJ2-5	-
TGTGCCAGCAGCTCGGGACAGGGGGTCCACGAGCAGTACTTC	CASSSGQGVHEQYF	TRBD1	TRBV11-1	TRBJ2-7	-
TGTGCCAGCTACTCTCACAGAAACACTGAAGCTTTCTTT	CASYSHRNTEAFF	-	TRBV19	TRBJ1-1	-
TGTGCCAGCAGTTACGGGGGGGTAGGGAATCAGCCCCAGCATTTT	CASSYGGVGNQPQHF	-	TRBV6-5	TRBJ1-5	-
TGTGCCAGCAGCGACCCTTTAGCGGGGTCTACAGATACGCAGTATTTT	CASSDPLAGSTDTQYF	TRBD2	TRBV3-1/TRBV3-2	TRBJ2-3	-
TGTGCCAGCAGCGCTCAACGGTACACTGAAGCTTTCTTT	CASSAQRYTEAFF	-	TRBV3-1/TRBV3-2	TRBJ1-1	once
TGTGCCAGCAGTGACCCGACAGGGAAAACGTATGTCAAAAACATTCAGTACTTC	CASSDPTGKTYVKNIQYF	TRBD1	TRBV2	TRBJ2-4	-
TGTGCCAGCAGTTACTCGTCGGGGGCAGGCTACACCTTC	CASSYSSGAGYTF	-	TRBV6-2/TRBV6-3	TRBJ1-2	-
TGCGCCAGCAGCCATACCGGACTAGCGGGAGGGCAAGAGACCCAGTACTTC	CASSHTGLAGGQETQYF	TRBD2	TRBV5-1	TRBJ2-5	-
TGCGCCAGCAGCCAAGAAAGGACAGGGCTTGAGGAAGCTTTCTTT	CASSQERTGLEEAFF	TRBD1	TRBV4-1	TRBJ1-1	-
TGTGCCAGCAGTTTTTCGAGGGTAGGCAATCAGCCCCAGCATTTT	CASSFSRVGNQPQHF	-	TRBV27	TRBJ1-5	-
TGCAGTGCTAGTGCCCAAGACATTCAGTACTTC	CSASAQDIQYF	-	TRBV20-1	TRBJ2-4	-
TGTGCCACCGACCCCAGGCTCAATCAGCCCCAGCATTTT	CATDPRLNQPQHF	-	TRBV28	TRBJ1-5	once
TGTGCCAGCAGCTTAGGGACAGGGTTAACTAACTATGGCTACACCTTC	CASSLGTGLTNYGYTF	TRBD1	TRBV7-2	TRBJ1-2	once
TGCGCCAGCAGCTTATTTACGAACACCGGGGAGCTGTTTTTT	CASSLFTNTGELFF	-	TRBV5-1	TRBJ2-2	few
TGTGCCAGCAGTTTGGGGGACGAGACCCAGTACTTC	CASSLGDETQYF	-	TRBV6-2/TRBV6-3	TRBJ2-5	-
TGTGCCACCTCGTTTTCCCATAATTCACCCCTCCACTTT	CATSFSHNSPLHF	-	TRBV9	TRBJ1-6	-
TGTGCCAGCAGTTACTCGACTGGGTTTAACTACGAGCAGTACTTC	CASSYSTGFNYEQYF	-	TRBV6-5	TRBJ2-7	-
TGCGCCAGCAGCTTGGAAGGGGCTGAGGGCACAGATACGCAGTATTTT	CASSLEGAEGTDTQYF	-	TRBV5-1	TRBJ2-3	-
TGTGCCAGCAGCTTGGTGGGCGCCCATAGCTCTGGAAACACCATATATTTT	CASSLVGAHSSGNTIYF	-	TRBV7-6	TRBJ1-3	-
TGTGCCAGCAGCCCAGCAGGGGGCACTGAAGCTTTCTTT	CASSPAGGTEAFF	TRBD1	TRBV6-5	TRBJ1-1	-
TGCGCCAGCAGCCAAGATTGGGCCCCGGCGGAATACGAGCAGTACTTC	CASSQDWAPAEYEQYF	-	TRBV4-3	TRBJ2-7	-
TGTGCCAGCAGGGAACAGGGGTCGACCTACGAGCAGTACTTC	CASREQGSTYEQYF	TRBD1	TRBV28	TRBJ2-7	-
TGTGCCAGCAGTCGGTCCTCTCATTCACCCCTCCACTTT	CASSRSSHSPLHF	-	TRBV12-3/TRBV12-4	TRBJ1-6	-
TGTGCCAGCAGTTCAGAAAGCAATCAGCCCCAGCATTTT	CASSSESNQPQHF	-	TRBV6-2/TRBV6-3	TRBJ1-5	-
TGTGCCAGCAGCTTATTGACAAACACTGAAGCTTTCTTT	CASSLLTNTEAFF	-	TRBV13	TRBJ1-1	-
TGTGCCAGCAGTTTGTCCTACAATGAGCAGTTCTTC	CASSLSYNEQFF	-	TRBV12-3/TRBV12-4	TRBJ2-1	-
TGTGCCTGGAGTGTCAGGGATCATAGCAATCAGCCCCAGCATTTT	CAWSVRDHSNQPQHF	-	TRBV30	TRBJ1-5	-
TGTGCCAGCAGTGACTGGGAAACTAATGAAAAACTGTTTTTT	CASSDWETNEKLFF	-	TRBV2	TRBJ1-4	-
TGTGCCAGCAGTTACGGGGCGGGGGCCACTGAAGCTTTCTTT	CASSYGAGATEAFF	-	TRBV6-2/TRBV6-3	TRBJ1-1	-
TGTGCCAGCAGCTCGCCAGCGGGGGTGTCCGGGGAGCTGTTTTTT	CASSSPAGVSGELFF	TRBD2	TRBV7-9	TRBJ2-2	-
TGTGCCAGCAGCTCAAGCCTATCGGGAGAGACCCAGTACTTC	CASSSSLSGETQYF	-	TRBV7-6	TRBJ2-5	once
TGTGCCAGCTCGAGGACGGAGGCAACTAATGAAAAACTGTTTTTT	CASSRTEATNEKLFF	-	TRBV7-2	TRBJ1-4	-